A single sample is the source of the 22 T cell receptor beta chains below, sequenced in a study of control samples from healthy donors and cancer patients. Using immunoSEQ multiplex PCR, the repertoire was profiled, and TCRdb retains in-frame clones only, with some absent. The sample holds 150,000 to 200,000 clones; roughly 90% are singletons and the top ten take roughly 1.3%. Input material: blood. The origin of the receptors is a woman aged 50 to 65 in good health.

The chain links TRBV3-1 (or the pseudogene TRBV3-2) to TRBJ1-6, with D uncertain. V lost 4 bases and J 7 bases, leaving 8 bases between the germline ends. Germline CDR1 is LGHDT and CDR2 is YNNKEL (reference sequence). This CDR3 has 13 amino acids. The CDR3, as DNA: TGTGCCAGCAGCCCTAAGAGGAATTCACCCCTCCACTTT. Its translation: CASSPKRNSPLHF.

The chain is built from TRBV6-5 and TRBJ1-6; 11 bases map to TRBD1. V lost 2 bases to trimming and J lost 10 bases; unmatched junction nucleotides: 1. Germline assignment: CDR1 MNHEY and CDR2 SVGAGI. CDR3 length equals 14 residues. The CDR3 here is CASSYGTGGSPLHF. DNA for the CDR3: TGTGCCAGCAGTTACGGGACAGGGGGATCACCCCTCCACTTT.

This CDR3 is CASIPKTGRGSSYNEQFF. The DNA of the CDR3 is TGTGCCAGCATCCCAAAAACGGGGCGGGGGAGCTCCTACAATGAGCAGTTCTTC. The chain recombines TRBV6-2 or TRBV6-3 with TRBJ2-1, with TRBD2 matching 7 bases. CDR3 length equals 18 residues. Trimming removed 7 bases from V and 0 bases from J; junction bases left unmatched: 15. Germline-derived CDR1 and CDR2 are MNHEY and SVGEGT.

This clone was counted a single time. V usage is TRBV28 and J usage is TRBJ2-1; a possible D gene is TRBD1 (6 bases). The CDR3 is 16 amino acids. Germline V gene lookup returns CDR1 MDHEN and CDR2 SYDVKM. Trimming cost V 5 bases and J 0 bases, with 14 bases left between them. The DNA of the CDR3 is TGTGCCAGCAGTCCCCCACAGGGTAACTCCTACAATGAGCAGTTCTTC. It translates to CASSPPQGNSYNEQFF.

This CDR3 is CASSLTGYGYTF. The CDR3 DNA is TGTGCCAGCAGCCTCACGGGCTATGGCTACACCTTC. This chain links TRBV6-2 or TRBV6-3 with TRBJ1-2; D gene unclear. The CDR3 length is 12 residues. Trimming took off 6 bases at V and 4 bases at J, with 9 bases between the two ends. The germline V gene has CDR1 MNHEY and CDR2 SVGEGT.

This clone turned up a few times. The gene calls are TRBV29-1 and TRBJ2-5, with TRBD2 identical over 8 bases. The CDR3 covers 13 residues. Trimming at V came to 6 bases and at J to 3 bases, leaving 6 bases not matched to a gene. The germline CDR1 and CDR2 sequences are SQVTM and ANQGSEA. Written as DNA, the CDR3 is TGCAGCGTAAGAGCGCGGGAGGAAGAGACCCAGTACTTC. Amino acid sequence: CSVRAREEETQYF.

This sequence joins TRBV6-2 or TRBV6-3 and TRBJ2-1, with D unclear. The CDR3 has 16 residues. Looked up from germline, CDR1 is MNHEY and CDR2 is SVGEGT. V gave up 4 bases and J gave up 5 bases, with 18 bases separating them. The CDR3 protein is CASSSVRGLVDNEQFF. CDR3 coding DNA: TGTGCCAGCAGTTCCGTCCGAGGCTTGGTGGACAATGAGCAGTTCTTC.

The chain links TRBV5-4 to TRBJ2-7; 11 bases agree with TRBD2. J lost 7 bases, V lost 3 bases, and 12 bases had no gene match. Germline-derived CDR1 and CDR2 are SGHNT and YYREEE (reference sequence). There are 16 residues in the CDR3. This chain's CDR3 is CASSSGLAASTGEQYF. The CDR3 DNA follows: TGTGCCAGCAGCTCGGGACTAGCGGCTTCGACGGGGGAGCAGTACTTC.

Here the CDR3 DNA reads TGCGCCAGCAGCACGCCGCGGGACACCGGACGGGAGACCCAGTACTTC. Protein product: CASSTPRDTGRETQYF. The rearrangement links TRBV5-1 to TRBJ2-5; D might be TRBD1 or TRBD2, each matching 6 bases. The CDR3 is 16 residues long. V was trimmed by 4 bases and J by 5 bases, leaving 21 bases between them. The germline gives CDR1 SGHRS, CDR2 YFSETQ. Looking up the rest from reference TRBV5-1 and TRBJ2-5 gives the full variable domain: KAGVTQTPRYLIKTRGQQVTLSCSPISGHRSVSWYQQTPGQGLQFLFEYFSETQRNKGNFPGRFSGRQFSNSRSEMNVSTLELGDSALYLCASSTPRDTGRETQYFGPGTRLLVL.

The chain has TRBV27 and TRBJ2-1; 11 nucleotides line up with TRBD2. Germline CDR1 reads MNHEY; CDR2 reads SMNVEV (reference sequence). The CDR3 covers 16 residues. V lost 6 bases, J lost 4 bases, and 8 bases stayed unmatched. For the CDR3, the DNA is TGTGCCAGCAGCTCCATTAGCGGGGGGGATTACAATGAGCAGTTCTTC. This codes for CASSSISGGDYNEQFF.

The V and J genes are TRBV24-1 and TRBJ2-2; no clear D gene. The CDR3 extends over 13 amino acids. Germline assignment: CDR1 KGHDR and CDR2 SFDVKD. V dropped 5 bases and J dropped 0 bases, with 3 bases sitting between them. DNA for the CDR3: TGTGCCACCAGTGCGACGAACACCGGGGAGCTGTTTTTT. Translating it yields CATSATNTGELFF.

This chain joins TRBV5-1 and TRBJ1-1; 8 bases are a match to TRBD1. CDR1 SGHRS and CDR2 YFSETQ come from the germline V gene. After removal of 1 base from V and 1 base from J, the junction contained 0 bases not matched to a gene. This CDR3 comprises 14 residues. The CDR3 is CASSLTGGNTEAFF. For the CDR3, the DNA is TGCGCCAGCAGCTTGACAGGGGGGAACACTGAAGCTTTCTTT.

This chain connects TRBV28 to TRBJ2-2; TRBD2 matches 8 bases. The ends lost 2 bases at V and 6 bases at J; junction bases unmatched: 8. The CDR3 is made up of 16 amino acids. The germline V gene has CDR1 MDHEN and CDR2 SYDVKM. CDR3 nucleotides: TGTGCCAGCAGTTTACGTTGGCAGCGGGAGTCCGGGGAGCTGTTTTTT. Translation: CASSLRWQRESGELFF.

The V gene is TRBV7-2, the J gene TRBJ2-7, with TRBD1 matching over 10 bases. Germline-derived CDR1 and CDR2 are SGHTA and FQGNSA. The CDR3 is made up of 14 amino acids. The junction had 3 bases not matched to a gene; V was cut back by 4 bases and J by 3 bases. The CDR3 loop is CASSSTGGGYEQYF. In DNA form, the CDR3 reads TGTGCCAGCAGCTCGACAGGGGGCGGCTACGAGCAGTACTTC.

The chain carries TRBV25-1 and TRBJ2-1, with 11 bases matching TRBD2. CDR1 is MGHDK, CDR2 SYGVNS, per germline. The V and J ends lost 5 bases and 5 bases, in that order; junction bases with no gene match: 8. CDR3 length equals 16 residues. This CDR3 reads CASSSPGLAANNEQFF. In DNA, the CDR3 is TGTGCCAGCAGTTCCCCGGGACTAGCGGCAAACAATGAGCAGTTCTTC.

V gene TRBV9 combines with J gene TRBJ2-5; D perhaps matches TRBD2 (6 bases). The CDR3 covers 14 residues. V lost 3 bases, J lost 5 bases, and 14 bases lay in between. Germline V gene data show CDR1 as SGDLS and CDR2 as YYNGEE. CDR3 nucleotides: TGTGCCAGCAGCGCCGGGACTCCGGGGGAGACCCAGTACTTC. Its translation is CASSAGTPGETQYF.

This rearrangement joins TRBV7-6 to TRBJ2-1; 12 bases match TRBD2. This CDR3 is 15 amino acids long. V shed 3 bases, J shed 9 bases, and the junction held 6 bases outside the gene matches. Germline CDR1 reads SGHVS; CDR2 reads FNYEAQ. This chain's CDR3 is CASSLSSGRVGEQFF. The CDR3 region has the DNA TGTGCCAGCAGCTTGTCTAGCGGGAGGGTTGGTGAGCAGTTCTTC.

As concerns this clone: The junction departs from germline at one end; a sequencing error may be responsible. The V gene is TRBV12-5, the J gene TRBJ2-7, with 9 positions matching TRBD2. Germline V lookup: CDR1 LGHNT, CDR2 FRNRAP. CDR3 length equals 16 residues. CDR3 DNA sequence: TGTGCTCGTGGTGTGGGGGACCAGCGGGGGGCGTACGAGCAGTACTTC. It codes for CARGVGDQRGAYEQYF.

This rearrangement joins TRBV7-3 to TRBJ1-1; D not certain. The CDR3 has 13 amino acids. Deletions cut 5 bases from V and 11 bases from J, with 18 bases between. Germline V gene data show CDR1 as SGHTA and CDR2 as FQGTGA. For the CDR3, the DNA is TGTGCCAGCAGCCAGAAAGGCGGCAGCGGTGCTTTCTTT. Translating it yields CASSQKGGSGAFF.

This clone has only a few counts. V and J are TRBV5-6 and TRBJ1-2; D is perhaps TRBD1 (6 bases). Germline V CDR1 and CDR2: SGHDT, YYEEEE. The CDR3 has 15 amino acids. V lost 0 bases and J lost 5, with 14 bases in between. CDR3 sequence reads: CASSLEGGGRYGYTF. CDR3 coding DNA: TGTGCCAGCAGCTTGGAGGGCGGGGGGCGATATGGCTACACCTTC. Full variable domain (missing parts from reference TRBV5-6 and TRBJ1-2): DAGVTQSPTHLIKTRGQQVTLRCSPKSGHDTVSWYQQALGQGPQFIFQYYEEEERQRGNFPDRFSGHQFPNYSSELNVNALLLGDSALYLCASSLEGGGRYGYTFGSGTRLTVV.

The gene calls are TRBV7-9 and TRBJ2-6; no clear D. The V end was cut by 0 bases, the J end by 10 bases, with 16 bases between. CDR1 and CDR2 (germline): SEHNR, FQNEAQ (reference sequence). The CDR3 is 16 residues long. The CDR3 sequence: CASSLAVAPNKNVLTF. For the CDR3, the DNA is TGTGCCAGCAGCTTAGCGGTAGCTCCTAATAAGAACGTCCTGACTTTC.

This clone was seen once. The rearrangement joins TRBV12-3 or TRBV12-4 to TRBJ1-6; D uncertain. Trimming took off 2 bases at V and 7 bases at J, with 6 bases between the two ends. CDR3 length: 13 amino acids. CDR3 sequence (DNA): TGTGCCAGCAGTTTAAGCGGCAATTCACCCCTCCACTTT. Translating it yields CASSLSGNSPLHF.